The 19 T cell receptor beta chains reported below all come from one sample, sequenced in a study of blood T cell repertoires in COVID-19. Profiled with immunoSEQ multiplex PCR; TCRdb holds only in-frame clones, not every one. The sample has some 380,000 clones, 88% seen once. The sample taken for sequencing was PBMCs or T cells enriched from blood (not recorded which). These receptors were taken from a woman in her thirties or forties with acute COVID-19.

The chain carries TRBV2 and TRBJ1-1; the match to TRBD1 covers 7 bases. The V gene end was trimmed by 9 bases and the J gene end by 0 bases; junction bases not matched to a gene: 4. Germline-derived CDR1 and CDR2 are SNHLY and FYNNEI. The CDR3 totals 13 residues. The CDR3 is CASQGQLNTEAFF. The CDR3 coding sequence is TGTGCCAGTCAGGGACAGTTGAACACTGAAGCTTTCTTT.

The genes are TRBV10-3 and TRBJ2-3, with TRBD2 matching 10 bases. From germline, CDR1 is ENHRY and CDR2 SYGVKD. This CDR3 comprises 16 residues. Trimming cost V 6 bases and J 2 bases; bases outside gene matches: 8. CDR3 nucleotide sequence: TGTGCCATCAGCTTATTCAGCGGGGGGGTCACAGATACGCAGTATTTT. Translated: CAISLFSGGVTDTQYF.

J is TRBJ1-1 and V is TRBV4-1; no clear D gene. In germline, CDR1 is MGHRA, CDR2 YSYEKL. This CDR3 comprises 15 residues. The V gene lost 1 base and the J gene lost 1 base, with 10 bases spanning the gap. Here the CDR3 DNA reads TGCGCCAGCAGCCAAGGGTCGGTGAGGAACACTGAAGCTTTCTTT. Its translation: CASSQGSVRNTEAFF.

The chain has TRBV20-1 and TRBJ1-2; TRBD1 agrees at 7 bases. The CDR3 contains 14 residues. Germline CDR1 and CDR2: DFQATT and SNEGSKA (reference sequence). After removal of 3 bases from V and 5 bases from J, the junction contained 9 bases not matched to a gene. The CDR3 nucleotides read TGCAGTGCTAGTCACGGGGACAGAAAATATGGCTACACCTTC. Translating gives CSASHGDRKYGYTF.

This clone occurred once. The CDR3 DNA reads TGTGCCAGCAAGGGGGCGCTTAACTATGGCTACACCTTC. It encodes CASKGALNYGYTF. The chain recombines TRBV2 with TRBJ1-2, with TRBD1 matching over 7 bases. Germline V gene data show CDR1 as SNHLY and CDR2 as FYNNEI. CDR3 length: 13 residues. Losses at the gene ends were 7 bases for V and 1 base for J; bases not matched to a gene: 3. Filled out from reference TRBV2 and TRBJ1-2, the complete variable domain reads EPEVTQTPSHQVTQMGQEVILRCVPISNHLYFYWYRQILGQKVEFLVSFYNNEISEKSEIFDDQFSVERPDGSNFTLKIRSTKLEDSAMYFCASKGALNYGYTFGSGTRLTVV.

V usage is TRBV11-3 and J usage is TRBJ2-3, with D unclear. The CDR3 extends over 13 amino acids. The germline V gene has CDR1 SGHNT and CDR2 YENEEA. V was clipped by 5 bases and J by 11 bases, with 17 bases between them. The CDR3 bases are TGTGCCAGCAGCAGCACAACAGCTTCCCGGCAGTATTTT. Translation gives CASSSTTASRQYF.

This sequence joins TRBV9 and TRBJ2-3; possibly TRBD1 for D (5 bases). Germline CDR1 reads SGDLS; CDR2 reads YYNGEE. Trimming removed 4 bases at V and 0 bases at J, with 18 bases between. CDR3 size: 17 residues. CDR3 sequence: CASSTPDSASSTDTQYF. DNA for the CDR3: TGTGCCAGCAGCACCCCAGACAGCGCTTCTAGCACAGATACGCAGTATTTT.

The CDR3 protein is CASILRGKGNNEQFF. Here the CDR3 DNA reads TGTGCCAGCATCCTACGGGGGAAGGGAAACAATGAGCAGTTCTTC. The chain has TRBV21-1 and TRBJ2-1; the table's TRBD2 call for D was not verified on the DNA. TRBV21-1 counts as a pseudogene. The CDR3 has 15 amino acids.

The V and J genes are TRBV19 and TRBJ1-6; TRBD1 might be the D (6 bases). Germline CDR1 and CDR2: LNHDA and SQIVND (reference sequence). This CDR3 comprises 16 residues. Trimming took off 4 bases at V and 5 bases at J, with 15 bases between the two ends. CDR3 nucleotide sequence: TGTGCCAGTAGTACCCAAGACAGGACAGATAATTCACCCCTCCACTTT. As protein: CASSTQDRTDNSPLHF. Full variable domain (outside the CDR3, taken from reference TRBV19 and TRBJ1-6): DGGITQSPKYLFRKEGQNVTLSCEQNLNHDAMYWYRQDPGQGLRLIYYSQIVNDFQKGDIAEGYSVSREKKESFPLTVTSAQKNPTAFYLCASSTQDRTDNSPLHFGNGTRLTVT.

The rearrangement uses TRBV5-1 and TRBJ2-1; D perhaps matches TRBD1 (6 bases). This CDR3 has 16 amino acids. Between the trimmed V and J ends, which lost 4 bases and 0 bases, there was a span of 14 bases. Germline V lookup: CDR1 SGHRS, CDR2 YFSETQ. CDR3 coding DNA: TGCGCCAGCAGCACACAGGGTGCTAGCTCCTACAATGAGCAGTTCTTC. Translated, it gives CASSTQGASSYNEQFF.

The V gene is TRBV11-2, the J gene TRBJ1-5, with 8 positions matching TRBD1. CDR1 is SGHAT and CDR2 is FQNNGV in the germline V gene. The CDR3 length is 19 residues. Trimming took 8 bases from V and 2 from J; bases not matched to a gene: 20. The CDR3 DNA follows: TGTGCCAGCCCCCCCTCAGGACAGGGAATAGAGGGTGGCAATCAGCCCCAGCATTTT. Translating gives CASPPSGQGIEGGNQPQHF.

As DNA, the CDR3 is TGTGCCAGCACCAGGGATGGGATGCCTGAAGCTTTCTTT. Residues: CASTRDGMPEAFF. The chain carries TRBV6-5 and TRBJ1-1, with D possibly matching TRBD1 (5 bases). V lost 7 bases and J lost 6, with 15 bases in between. From germline, CDR1 is MNHEY and CDR2 SVGAGI. The length of the CDR3 is 13 residues.

J is TRBJ2-7 and V is TRBV15; TRBD2 might be the D (7 bases). The germline CDR1 and CDR2 sequences are LNHNV and YYDKDF (reference sequence). CDR3 length: 15 amino acids. Trimming took off 0 bases at V and 5 bases at J, with 14 bases between the two ends. The CDR3 loop is CATSRDDTGGHEQYF. In DNA, the CDR3 is TGTGCCACCAGCAGAGATGACACGGGGGGCCACGAGCAGTACTTC.

The rearrangement uses TRBV2 and TRBJ2-7, with 14 nucleotides matching TRBD2. The CDR3 sequence is 14 residues long. CDR1 and CDR2 from the germline V gene are SNHLY and FYNNEI. V dropped 6 bases and J dropped 4; count of bases not matched to a gene: 2. CDR3 DNA sequence: TGTGCCAGCAGGACTAGCGGGGGGGCGTACGAGCAGTACTTC. Residues: CASRTSGGAYEQYF. Together with reference TRBV2 and TRBJ2-7, the CDR3 gives the full variable domain: EPEVTQTPSHQVTQMGQEVILRCVPISNHLYFYWYRQILGQKVEFLVSFYNNEISEKSEIFDDQFSVERPDGSNFTLKIRSTKLEDSAMYFCASRTSGGAYEQYFGPGTRLTVT.

The J gene is TRBJ2-2, the V gene TRBV6-6; the D is unclear. CDR1 is MNHNY and CDR2 is SVGAGI in the germline V gene (reference sequence). With 0 bases removed from V and 7 bases from J, the gap between germline ends came to 6 bases. The CDR3 totals 13 residues. In DNA, the CDR3 is TGTGCCAGCAGTTACTCTCCCGGCGGGGAGCTGTTTTTT. Protein sequence: CASSYSPGGELFF.

Regarding this clone: The junction departs from the called germline gene at one end, perhaps through a read error. The V gene is TRBV6-2 or TRBV6-3, the J gene TRBJ2-7; 7 nucleotides match TRBD1. Germline loops: CDR1 MNHEY, CDR2 SVGEGT. CDR3 length: 14 residues. The CDR3 spells CASSLQGVSNEQYF. For the CDR3, the DNA is TGTGCCAGCAGTCTTCAGGGGGTCTCCAACGAGCAGTACTTC.

This clone was recorded only once. The chain recombines TRBV27 with TRBJ2-3, with TRBD2 as a possible D gene (6 bases). V was shortened by 3 bases and J by 3 bases, with 10 bases between the two germline ends. Germline CDR1 MNHEY, CDR2 SMNVEV (reference sequence). The CDR3 runs to 14 residues. The CDR3 coding sequence is TGTGCCAGCAGTTTCGCGGGGTCGACAGATACGCAGTATTTT. Translated: CASSFAGSTDTQYF.

The V and J genes are TRBV6-2 or TRBV6-3 and TRBJ1-5, with D possibly being TRBD1 (5 bases). The CDR3 has 15 amino acids. Trimming took off 6 bases at V and 6 bases at J, with 18 bases between the two ends. Germline CDR1 reads MNHEY; CDR2 reads SVGEGT. The CDR3 region is CASSNGQGEIQPQHF. The CDR3 DNA reads as TGTGCCAGCAGCAACGGGCAGGGTGAAATTCAGCCCCAGCATTTT.

V usage is TRBV5-1 and J usage is TRBJ1-1, with D unresolved. Germline loops: CDR1 SGHRS, CDR2 YFSETQ. The CDR3 totals 15 residues. V lost 3 bases and J 4 bases, leaving 16 bases between the germline ends. The CDR3 reads CASSWTLGRGTEAFF. The CDR3 DNA sequence: TGCGCCAGCAGCTGGACCTTGGGGAGAGGCACTGAAGCTTTCTTT.